Each of the 7 T cell receptor beta chains below was sequenced from the same sample in a study of cytomegalovirus exposure and HLA in healthy donors. Amplification used 60 Vbeta primers and 13 Jbeta primers. Measured with immunoSEQ multiplex PCR; TCRdb has only the in-frame clones, and not every one. The sample holds under 150,000 clones, just under 85% seen once. The sample taken for sequencing was PBMCs. The receptors were sampled from a man between 35 and 55 years old in good health and CMV-seropositive.

Of note for this clone: Distinct nucleotide sequences in the sample also encode this CDR3. The rearrangement uses TRBV13 and TRBJ2-1; the match to TRBD2 covers 9 bases. The CDR3 contains 15 residues. Germline CDR1 and CDR2: PRHDT and FYEKMQ (reference sequence). Trimming cost V 0 bases and J 4 bases; bases outside gene matches: 1. The CDR3 loop reads CASSLGLAGYNEQFF. The CDR3 DNA reads TGTGCCAGCAGCTTAGGTCTAGCGGGGTACAATGAGCAGTTCTTC.

The chain recombines TRBV27 with TRBJ1-5; 7 nucleotides align to TRBD1. The CDR3 runs 14 residues. Germline V gene data show CDR1 as MNHEY and CDR2 as SMNVEV (reference sequence). The trim removed 4 bases at V and 6 bases at J, leaving 6 bases unmatched. CDR3 sequence: CASSYRQGTQPQHF. The CDR3, as DNA: TGTGCCAGCAGTTATAGACAGGGAACTCAGCCCCAGCATTTT.

The table lists this clone with a few counts. Other nucleotide sequences in the sample specify the same CDR3. The rearrangement links TRBV15 to TRBJ2-5; TRBD1 agrees at 8 bases. The germline gives CDR1 LNHNV, CDR2 YYDKDF (reference sequence). V was clipped by 1 base and J by 5 bases; unmatched bases: 9. The CDR3 is 16 residues long. CDR3 residues: CATSRVRAGGRETQYF. In DNA form, the CDR3 reads TGTGCCACCAGCAGAGTTAGGGCAGGGGGCCGGGAGACCCAGTACTTC.

The chain has TRBV4-3 and TRBJ1-2, with no clear D. Germline CDR1 is LGHNA and CDR2 is YSLEER. Trimming pared 2 bases from V and 2 bases from J, leaving 12 bases between. The CDR3 is made up of 15 amino acids. CDR3 nucleotides: TGCGCCAGCAGCCAATCACCGGACTGGAACTATGGCTACACCTTC. This encodes CASSQSPDWNYGYTF.

The chain's CDR3 is CASSARTEAFF. The CDR3 DNA reads TGTGCCAGCAGCGCCCGCACTGAAGCTTTCTTT. The chain uses TRBV9 and TRBJ1-1, with D unclear. In germline, CDR1 is SGDLS, CDR2 YYNGEE. Between the trimmed V and J ends, which lost 3 bases and 4 bases, there was a span of 4 bases. The CDR3 runs 11 residues. The full variable domain, rest sourced from reference TRBV9 and TRBJ1-1, is DSGVTQTPKHLITATGQRVTLRCSPRSGDLSVYWYQQSLDQGLQFLIQYYNGEERAKGNILERFSAQQFPDLHSELNLSSLELGDSALYFCASSARTEAFFGQGTRLTVV.

The chain couples TRBV19 to TRBJ1-5; weak D call: TRBD1 (6 bases). The CDR3 covers 14 residues. Germline CDR1 reads LNHDA; CDR2 reads SQIVND (reference sequence). Trimming cost V 3 bases and J 7 bases, with 13 bases left between them. The CDR3 protein is CASSIWGRGQPQHF. The CDR3 bases are TGTGCCAGTAGTATTTGGGGGCGAGGACAGCCCCAGCATTTT.

The chain uses TRBV6-1 and TRBJ2-4; perhaps TRBD2 as D (5 bases). Germline CDR1 and CDR2: MNHNS and SASEGT. V was shortened by 5 bases and J by 5 bases, with 16 bases between the two germline ends. The CDR3 sequence is 15 residues long. CDR3 in DNA: TGTGCCAGCAGTACCCGGAGGCGGGCCCAAAACATTCAGTACTTC. Amino acid sequence: CASSTRRRAQNIQYF.